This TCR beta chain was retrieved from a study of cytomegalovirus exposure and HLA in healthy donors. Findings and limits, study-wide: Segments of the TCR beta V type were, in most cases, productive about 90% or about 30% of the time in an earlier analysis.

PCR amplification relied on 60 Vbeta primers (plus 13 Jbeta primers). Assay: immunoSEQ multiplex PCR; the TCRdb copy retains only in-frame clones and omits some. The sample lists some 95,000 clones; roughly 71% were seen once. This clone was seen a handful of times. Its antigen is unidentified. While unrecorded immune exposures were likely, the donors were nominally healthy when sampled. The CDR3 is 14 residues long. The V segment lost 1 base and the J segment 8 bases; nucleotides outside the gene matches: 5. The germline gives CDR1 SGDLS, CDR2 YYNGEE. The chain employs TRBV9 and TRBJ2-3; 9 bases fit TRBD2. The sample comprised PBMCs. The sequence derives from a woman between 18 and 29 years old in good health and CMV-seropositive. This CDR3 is CASSVLAGAGTQYF. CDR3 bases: TGTGCCAGCAGCGTATTAGCGGGAGCTGGTACGCAGTATTTT.